The 20 T cell receptor beta chains given below trace back to one sample, sequenced in a study of shared clonotypes between healthy human individuals. Repertoires were generated with immunoSEQ multiplex PCR, while TCRdb's copy carries only in-frame clones and drops some. The sample contains approximately 2,300,000 clones, 85% to 95% of which appear only once. The source material was naive CD4+ T cells from PBMCs. This sample's subset: CD45RA+ positively selected. These receptors all come from a man between 18 and 35 years old in good health. Some clones in this sample may be carry-over from other donors' samples.

V usage is TRBV7-3 and J usage is TRBJ2-1; maybe TRBD2 (6 bases). There are 13 residues in the CDR3. V lost 0 bases and J lost 9, with 9 bases in between. Germline loops: CDR1 SGHTA, CDR2 FQGTGA. The DNA of the CDR3 is TGTGCCAGCAGCTTAACCCGGAGGGGTGAGCAGTTCTTC. This gives the protein CASSLTRRGEQFF.

Details on this clone: This specimen includes other DNA sequences encoding the same CDR3. V and J are TRBV18 and TRBJ2-7; possibly TRBD1 or TRBD2 for D (5 bases each). This CDR3 has 14 residues. Per germline, CDR1 KGHSH and CDR2 LQKENI. Trimming stripped 3 bases from V and 3 bases from J, with 12 bases between. Here the CDR3 reads CASSPTGRSYEQYF. CDR3 sequence (DNA): TGTGCCAGCTCACCGACGGGACGGAGCTACGAGCAGTACTTC.

The chain uses TRBV29-1 and TRBJ2-7; 7 bases are shared with TRBD2. Germline CDR1 is SQVTM and CDR2 is ANQGSEA. The trim removed 7 bases at V and 2 bases at J, leaving 5 bases unmatched. The CDR3 sequence is 12 residues long. DNA for the CDR3: TGCAGCGCTGGGGCGGGAGCCTACGAGCAGTACTTC. It codes for CSAGAGAYEQYF.

Remarks on this clone: This sample also contains other DNA sequences that code for the same CDR3. J is TRBJ2-2 and V is TRBV11-2; D ambiguous. The V end was cut by 2 bases, the J end by 7 bases, with 2 bases between. The CDR3 spans 11 residues. Germline-derived CDR1 and CDR2 are SGHAT and FQNNGV. CDR3 nucleotides: TGTGCCAGCAGCTTAAGCGGGGAGCTGTTTTTT. Amino acid sequence: CASSLSGELFF.

This chain links TRBV5-1 with TRBJ2-7; 11 positions agree with TRBD1. V shed 5 bases and J 7 bases; nucleotides not matched to a gene: 8. CDR1 and CDR2 from the germline V gene are SGHRS and YFSETQ. The length of the CDR3 is 14 residues. This chain's CDR3 is CASRWTGGAEEQYF. CDR3 DNA sequence: TGCGCCAGCAGATGGACAGGGGGCGCGGAAGAGCAGTACTTC.

J is TRBJ2-3 and V is TRBV28, with TRBD1 as a possible D gene (6 bases). The ends were cut back, 5 bases at V and 0 bases at J, with 18 bases in the middle. The germline CDR1 and CDR2 sequences are MDHEN and SYDVKM. CDR3 length: 17 residues. This chain's CDR3 is CASSAHTPRGSTDTQYF. The CDR3 DNA sequence: TGTGCCAGCAGTGCCCACACCCCTAGGGGGAGCACAGATACGCAGTATTTT.

The chain recombines TRBV4-2 with TRBJ2-2, with D perhaps matching TRBD2 (6 bases). The germline gives CDR1 LGHNA, CDR2 YNFKEQ. CDR3 length equals 15 residues. Trimming took 4 bases from V and 3 from J, leaving 12 bases between them. As DNA, the CDR3 is TGTGCCAGCAGCCTTAGCGGTGAGGACACCGGGGAGCTGTTTTTT. It encodes CASSLSGEDTGELFF.

The chain combines TRBV6-5 with TRBJ2-2, with 8 bases matching TRBD1. The CDR3 contains 15 residues. The germline gives CDR1 MNHEY, CDR2 SVGAGI. The V and J ends lost 7 bases and 7 bases, in that order; junction bases with no gene match: 11. The CDR3, as DNA: TGTGCCAGCACCCGAAGGACAGGGTATGGCGGGGAGCTGTTTTTT. Translated, it gives CASTRRTGYGGELFF.

With respect to this clone: The sample holds other DNA sequences that translate to the same CDR3. The rearrangement joins TRBV7-2 to TRBJ1-1; D is ambiguous. Trimming removed 0 bases at V and 5 bases at J, with 7 bases between. CDR1 and CDR2 from the germline V gene are SGHTA and FQGNSA. The CDR3 has 13 amino acids. The CDR3 nucleotides read TGTGCCAGCAGCTTAGCAGTTGGTACTGAAGCTTTCTTT. Its translation is CASSLAVGTEAFF.

This sequence joins TRBV6-5 and TRBJ1-3; no clear D. Germline CDR1 reads MNHEY; CDR2 reads SVGAGI. CDR3 length: 15 amino acids. V was shortened by 5 bases and J by 2 bases, with 13 bases between the two germline ends. For the CDR3, the DNA is TGTGCCAGCAGTCCCGCCGGGTCCGCTGGAAACACCATATATTTT. This codes for CASSPAGSAGNTIYF.

The chain has TRBV28 and TRBJ2-2; D tentatively fits TRBD1 or TRBD2 (6 bases each). Germline CDR1 and CDR2: MDHEN and SYDVKM. V lost 6 bases, J lost 0 bases, and 11 bases lay in between. This CDR3 is built from 15 residues. CDR3 loop: CASSHGGANTGELFF. The CDR3, as DNA: TGTGCCAGCAGCCACGGGGGCGCGAACACCGGGGAGCTGTTTTTT.

This clone was detected only once. The rearrangement links TRBV28 to TRBJ1-2; maybe TRBD1 (5 bases). Per germline, CDR1 MDHEN and CDR2 SYDVKM. The CDR3 has 14 residues. The V and J ends lost 6 bases and 2 bases respectively, with 13 bases between them. This CDR3 reads CASSAGGLNYGYTF. The DNA of the CDR3 is TGTGCCAGCAGCGCGGGGGGATTGAACTATGGCTACACCTTC.

This chain links TRBV27 with TRBJ1-2, with D hard to call. V was cut by 7 bases and J by 3 bases, with 9 bases left in between. Germline values: CDR1 MNHEY, CDR2 SMNVEV (reference sequence). The CDR3 covers 12 residues. The CDR3 DNA follows: TGTGCCAGCAAGACCGGGGACTATGGCTACACCTTC. This encodes CASKTGDYGYTF.

The rearrangement uses TRBV9 and TRBJ2-1; D not certain. The CDR3 contains 12 residues. Germline V gene sequence: CDR1 SGDLS, CDR2 YYNGEE. The germline V and J ends were trimmed by 3 bases and 2 bases, with 3 bases remaining between them. CDR3 coding DNA: TGTGCCAGCAGCGGTGCCTACAATGAGCAGTTCTTC. Residues: CASSGAYNEQFF.

This clone was seen a handful of times. This sequence joins TRBV30 and TRBJ1-1; D is perhaps TRBD1 (5 bases). Germline assignment: CDR1 GTSNPN and CDR2 SVGIG (reference sequence). V lost 1 base to trimming and J lost 9 bases, with 12 bases between them. The CDR3 has 12 residues. This chain's CDR3 is CAWSDVGPKAFF. The CDR3 DNA reads TGTGCCTGGAGTGACGTGGGGCCGAAAGCTTTCTTT.

The chain carries TRBV6-5 and TRBJ1-2; 7 positions match TRBD1. This CDR3 contains 13 residues. CDR1 MNHEY and CDR2 SVGAGI come from the germline V gene. The trim removed 5 bases at V and 8 bases at J, leaving 8 bases unmatched. CDR3 nucleotide sequence: TGTGCCAGCAGTCCCGCAGGGGGAAGCGGCTACACCTTC. Its translation is CASSPAGGSGYTF.

The chain is built from TRBV7-2 and TRBJ1-1; no reliable D call. Germline assignment: CDR1 SGHTA and CDR2 FQGNSA. V was trimmed by 5 bases and J by 4 bases, leaving 14 bases between them. This CDR3 has 14 residues. CDR3 sequence (DNA): TGTGCCAGCAGCCCCCGTACCGCAGGCACTGAAGCTTTCTTT. It translates to CASSPRTAGTEAFF.

V is TRBV19 and J is TRBJ2-1; D might be TRBD2 (7 bases). Trimming took off 6 bases at V and 0 bases at J, with 15 bases between the two ends. The CDR3 contains 16 residues. The germline V gene encodes CDR1 LNHDA and CDR2 SQIVND (reference sequence). CDR3 protein: CASSPRGAGSYNEQFF. The CDR3 DNA sequence: TGTGCCAGTAGCCCTCGGGGGGCAGGCTCCTACAATGAGCAGTTCTTC.

The chain carries TRBV28 and TRBJ2-7; tentatively, D is TRBD2 (7 bases). This CDR3 contains 15 residues. CDR1 is MDHEN, CDR2 SYDVKM, per germline. V was cut by 5 bases and J by 4 bases, with 18 bases left in between. The CDR3 reads CASSLGGGDLYEQYF. CDR3 DNA: TGTGCCAGCAGTCTTGGGGGGGGCGACCTTTACGAGCAGTACTTC.

Remarks on this clone: This same CDR3 is encoded by further DNA sequences in the sample. The chain uses TRBV27 and TRBJ1-5; possibly TRBD1 for D (6 bases). V lost 6 bases, J lost 1 base, and 13 bases lay in between. Germline-derived CDR1 and CDR2 are MNHEY and SMNVEV (reference sequence). The CDR3 is made up of 15 amino acids. CDR3 region: CASSLQGPSNQPQHF. In DNA, the CDR3 is TGTGCCAGCAGCTTACAGGGTCCGAGCAATCAGCCCCAGCATTTT.